Listed below are T cell receptor beta chains from one sample, sequenced in a study of CD8 T cell repertoires and HIV-1 epitope variants. Sequenced by immunoSEQ multiplex PCR; TCRdb stores in-frame clones only, minus some. The sample has 90,000 or so clones, 60% to 80% seen once. Sequencing was carried out using uncultured baseline CD8+ T cells from peripheral blood mononuclear cells (PBMCs). The source is a male donor with HIV. CDR3s include the opening cysteine and the closing phenylalanine or tryptophan. Each record gives: D gene, clone size, V gene, J gene, CDR3 protein, CDR3 DNA. D genes are given only for firm matches. Clone size is stated in some rows and not others, as once, few, many or a class when expanded.

>NA|NA|TRBV2|TRBJ2-7
CASRRSEATEQYF
TGTGCCAGCAGGCGAAGCGAAGCTACCGAGCAGTACTTC
>TRBD1|NA|TRBV5-4|TRBJ2-7
CASSPRARTGTSYEQYF
TGTGCCAGCAGCCCACGGGCTCGGACAGGAACCTCCTACGAGCAGTACTTC
>NA|NA|TRBV6-1|TRBJ1-2
CASSARDNYGYTF
TGTGCCAGCAGTGCCAGGGACAACTATGGCTACACCTTC
>NA|NA|TRBV6-5|TRBJ1-1
CASSYAESNTEAFF
TGTGCCAGCAGTTACGCAGAATCGAACACTGAAGCTTTCTTT
>NA|NA|TRBV7-9|TRBJ2-1
CASSLYQSYNEQFF
TGTGCCAGCAGCTTATATCAGAGCTACAATGAGCAGTTCTTC
>NA|few|TRBV6-6|TRBJ1-3
CASSNPVGGTGNTIYF
TGTGCCAGCAGTAACCCGGTCGGGGGAACGGGAAACACCATATATTTT
>NA|NA|TRBV5-1|TRBJ2-7
CASSLEGYEQYF
TGCGCCAGCAGCTTGGAGGGATACGAGCAGTACTTC
>NA|few|TRBV9|TRBJ1-4
CASSARGGQQNEKLFF
TGTGCCAGCAGCGCCCGAGGGGGACAACAGAATGAAAAACTGTTTTTT
>NA|few|TRBV28|TRBJ2-7
CASSFSVNEQYF
TGTGCCAGCAGTTTTTCGGTGAACGAGCAGTACTTC
>NA|NA|TRBV7-9|TRBJ2-3
CASSQGTSTDTQYF
TGTGCCAGCAGCCAAGGGACTAGCACAGATACGCAGTATTTT
>NA|NA|TRBV30|TRBJ1-3
CAWIGWGDSGNTIYF
TGTGCCTGGATCGGGTGGGGGGACTCTGGAAACACCATATATTTT
>NA|NA|TRBV5-8|TRBJ2-7
CASSADWEYGEQYF
TGTGCCAGCAGCGCGGATTGGGAGTACGGAGAGCAGTACTTC
>TRBD1|NA|TRBV5-1|TRBJ2-7
CASSLGILTGYSYEQYF
TGCGCCAGCAGCTTGGGTATTCTGACAGGGTATAGCTACGAGCAGTACTTC
>TRBD1|NA|TRBV4-3|TRBJ1-2
CASSQGTGEDGYTF
TGCGCCAGCAGCCAAGGGACAGGGGAGGATGGCTACACCTTC
>TRBD1|NA|TRBV4-1|TRBJ1-2
CASSPTGRERGYTF
TGCGCCAGCAGCCCGACAGGGAGGGAGCGTGGCTACACCTTC
>NA|few|TRBV23-1|TRBJ2-1
CASSSPVPPGNEQFF
TGCGCCAGCAGTTCCCCGGTCCCGCCGGGAAATGAGCAGTTCTTC
>TRBD1|NA|TRBV9|TRBJ1-4
CASSVGTGVNEKLFF
TGTGCCAGCAGCGTGGGGACAGGGGTGAATGAAAAACTGTTTTTT
>NA|NA|TRBV29-1|TRBJ2-7
CSVGDTYEQYF
TGCAGCGTTGGGGATACCTACGAGCAGTACTTC
>NA|NA|TRBV29-1|TRBJ2-5
CSVEKGWETQYF
TGCAGCGTTGAGAAGGGGTGGGAGACCCAGTACTTC
>NA|NA|TRBV4-3|TRBJ1-1
CASSQDGQNTEAFF
TGCGCCAGCAGCCAAGATGGGCAGAACACTGAAGCTTTCTTT
>NA|NA|TRBV4-3|TRBJ1-2
CASSQPGPGALNYGYTF
TGCGCCAGCAGCCAACCCGGTCCAGGGGCCCTTAACTATGGCTACACCTTC
>TRBD1|NA|TRBV19|TRBJ2-5
CASRTTGAAETQYF
TGTGCCAGTAGGACGACAGGGGCGGCGGAGACCCAGTACTTC
>NA|NA|TRBV4-3|TRBJ2-6
CASSQGAHSGANVLTF
TGCGCCAGCAGCCAAGGAGCCCACTCTGGGGCCAACGTCCTGACTTTC
>NA|NA|TRBV28|TRBJ1-5
CASNPQNNQPQHF
TGTGCCAGCAATCCCCAGAACAATCAGCCCCAGCATTTT
>NA|NA|TRBV7-8|TRBJ1-3
CASSSRVGRGNTIYF
TGTGCCAGCAGCTCCAGAGTAGGGCGGGGAAACACCATATATTTT
>TRBD1|few|TRBV28|TRBJ2-7
CASTPWTGASYEQYF
TGTGCCAGCACTCCATGGACAGGAGCAAGTTACGAGCAGTACTTC
>NA|NA|TRBV27|TRBJ1-5
CASSLGGRDQPQHF
TGTGCCAGCAGTCTGGGCGGGAGGGATCAGCCCCAGCATTTT
>TRBD1|NA|TRBV13|TRBJ2-7
CASSLGQTYEQYF
TGTGCCAGCAGCTTGGGACAGACCTACGAGCAGTACTTC
>NA|NA|TRBV28|TRBJ2-7
CAPQEEARSSYEQYF
TGTGCCCCTCAAGAGGAGGCGAGGAGCTCCTACGAGCAGTACTTC
>NA|NA|TRBV11-2|TRBJ2-1
CASSHQNEQFF
TGTGCCAGCAGCCACCAAAATGAGCAGTTCTTC
>NA|NA|TRBV19|TRBJ2-5
CASSIRRNDGETQYF
TGTGCCAGTAGTATCCGGCGGAACGACGGCGAGACCCAGTACTTC
>NA|NA|TRBV7-9|TRBJ2-1
CASRSGLDGEQFF
TGTGCCAGCAGGTCAGGGCTCGACGGAGAGCAGTTCTTC
>NA|few|TRBV11-2|TRBJ2-5
CASSLAGVFRETQYF
TGTGCCAGCAGCCTAGCAGGGGTATTTCGGGAGACCCAGTACTTC
>TRBD1|NA|TRBV7-8|TRBJ2-5
CASQQGPGETQYF
TGTGCCAGCCAACAGGGGCCCGGGGAGACCCAGTACTTC
>TRBD1|few|TRBV9|TRBJ1-1
CASSDPGTGDTEAFF
TGTGCCAGCAGCGATCCCGGGACAGGGGACACTGAAGCTTTCTTT
>TRBD1|NA|TRBV7-8|TRBJ2-7
CASSLRGRGLYEQYF
TGTGCCAGCAGCTTAAGGGGCAGGGGGCTCTACGAGCAGTACTTC
>NA|NA|TRBV13|TRBJ2-7
CASSPDAGGAQYF
TGTGCCAGCAGCCCGGACGCTGGAGGGGCGCAGTACTTC
>NA|NA|TRBV28|TRBJ1-5
CAAQGIRQPQHF
TGTGCCGCACAGGGAATCAGGCAGCCCCAGCATTTT
>NA|NA|TRBV29-1|TRBJ1-2
CSVEDRHYGYTF
TGCAGCGTTGAAGACAGGCACTATGGCTACACCTTC
>NA|NA|TRBV7-6|TRBJ1-4
CASSLALGGINEKLFF
TGTGCCAGCAGCTTAGCTTTGGGGGGCATTAATGAAAAACTGTTTTTT
>NA|NA|TRBV20-1|TRBJ1-1
CSARTIEAFF
TGCAGTGCTAGAACCATTGAAGCTTTCTTT
>NA|many|TRBV4-1|TRBJ1-6
CASGNRNSPLHF
TGCGCCAGCGGGAACCGGAATTCACCCCTCCACTTT
>NA|NA|TRBV7-2|TRBJ2-3
CASSPSGARTDTQYF
TGTGCCAGCAGCCCGTCGGGGGCCCGCACAGATACGCAGTATTTT
>NA|NA|TRBV19|TRBJ2-1
CASTVAGSYNEQFF
TGTGCCAGCACTGTAGCCGGCTCCTACAATGAGCAGTTCTTC
>TRBD1|NA|TRBV27|TRBJ2-7
CASSYGVGDRGPNEQYF
TGTGCCAGCAGTTACGGCGTCGGGGACAGGGGGCCAAACGAGCAGTACTTC
>NA|NA|TRBV7-9|TRBJ1-4
CASTTRPMGEKLFF
TGTGCCAGCACCACCCGGCCGATGGGTGAAAAACTGTTTTTT
>NA|NA|TRBV11-3|TRBJ2-2
CASSFRGETGELFF
TGTGCCAGCAGCTTTAGAGGGGAAACCGGGGAGCTGTTTTTT
>NA|NA|TRBV19|TRBJ1-4
CATTEGLNEKLFF
TGTGCCACCACGGAGGGGCTTAATGAAAAACTGTTTTTT
>NA|NA|TRBV19|TRBJ2-1
CASSRQRAYNEQFF
TGTGCCAGTAGTAGACAGCGTGCCTACAATGAGCAGTTCTTC
>TRBD1|NA|TRBV28|TRBJ1-5
CASSFLPGQGSSQPQHF
TGTGCCAGCAGTTTCCTACCGGGACAGGGGAGTAGTCAGCCCCAGCATTTT
>TRBD2|NA|TRBV9|TRBJ2-3
CASSVGKGLAESTDTQYF
TGTGCCAGCAGCGTTGGGAAGGGGCTAGCGGAGTCCACAGATACGCAGTATTTT
>NA|NA|TRBV5-4|TRBJ1-6
CASSVMATGWNSPLHF
TGTGCCAGCAGCGTAATGGCCACAGGGTGGAATTCACCCCTCCACTTT
>TRBD1|NA|TRBV7-2|TRBJ1-6
CASSLGQGAYNSPLHF
TGTGCCAGCAGCCTCGGACAGGGGGCATATAATTCACCCCTCCACTTT